This T cell receptor (beta chain) was found in a study of T cell repertoires in cytomegalovirus infection. In germline, CDR1 is SGHVS, CDR2 FQNEAQ. V dropped 3 bases and J dropped 6 bases, with 18 bases sitting between them. The CDR3 is 16 amino acids. In its sample, this clonotype was seen many times. The antigen is not known. Each CDR3 protein gets one entry after TCRdb re-called the reads with MiXCR. The sample has fewer than 850,000 distinct CDR3 sequences; about 29% are singletons. The chain employs TRBV7-8 and TRBJ2-1, with D perhaps TRBD1 or TRBD2 (6 bases each). The input for sequencing was cultured CD8+ T cells from PBMCs, taken from culture after CMV antigen stimulation. This receptor was obtained from a human donor in good health (CMV status not recorded). Some clones in this sample may be carry-over from other donors' samples. The DNA of the CDR3 is TGTGCCAGCAGCTTTAGGGGGGTTGGGGGTCGCAATGAGCAGTTCTTC. Its translation is CASSFRGVGGRNEQFF.